This T cell receptor beta chain appears in the sequencing data of a study of T cell responses to AZD1222 COVID-19 vaccine. Study at large: Analysis merged second doses at about 4 or about 12 weeks. Whole-study results and caveats: Donors were mostly white British, more females; clonal diversity possibly underestimated. Spike as a whole was targeted by vaccine-associated CD4 TCRs, dominant at 160-218 and 743-854. As reported, nearly half of all spike-specific TCRs target variant regions that are unmutated.

Concerning this clone itself: Its matching antigen is unknown.

The table came from immunoSEQ multiplex PCR; TCRdb's copy has only in-frame clones and leaves some out. Here the sample spans 95,000 to 100,000 clones, roughly nine tenths being singletons. Trimming left V 2 bases short and J 4 bases short, with 13 bases between. Germline CDR1 reads MNHEY; CDR2 reads SVGEGT. The CDR3 extends over 15 amino acids. The TCR originated in an adult in good health. The rearrangement links TRBV6-2 or TRBV6-3 to TRBJ2-3; maybe TRBD1 (5 bases). Material: peripheral blood, obtained on day 0 of AZD1222 vaccination. CDR3 residues: CASSYQGRSPDTQYF. Written as DNA, the CDR3 is TGTGCCAGCAGTTACCAGGGCCGTTCCCCAGATACGCAGTATTTT.